The 29 T cell receptor beta chains reported below all come from one sample, sequenced in a study of cytotoxic CD8 clonotypes in ibrutinib-treated CLL (TCRdb year 2021). Library prep was done by the immunoSEQ multiplex PCR assay. TCRdb took this table from immuneACCESS and kept in-frame rearrangements with V and J called. Such tables lack part of the clones; where checked against another copy, unresolved V genes explain under half of the gap, and the rest is unexplained. This sample is represented by hundreds of thousands of clones; 70% of them were singletons. 15% of the sample is in the top ten clones. The sample's time point label is to be understood as: around 25 months on ibrutinib. Sequences were derived from PBMCs, sampled after 24 months of ibrutinib treatment. The receptors were sampled from a human donor with chronic lymphocytic leukemia.

The V gene is TRBV5-1, the J gene TRBJ2-5; the D gene is possibly TRBD1 (6 bases). Trimming left V 4 bases short and J 1 base short, with 11 bases between. The CDR3 totals 14 residues. Germline assignment: CDR1 SGHRS and CDR2 YFSETQ. DNA for the CDR3: TGCGCCAGCAGCCTTACAGGGCCCCAAGAGACCCAGTACTTC. Its protein product is CASSLTGPQETQYF.

The chain employs TRBV6-6 and TRBJ2-1; a possible D gene is TRBD2 (6 bases). Trimming removed 6 bases from V and 9 bases from J, with 24 bases in between. This CDR3 contains 16 residues. Germline CDR1 and CDR2: MNHNY and SVGAGI (reference sequence). CDR3 loop: CASSWAPGSGRGEQFF. The CDR3 region has the DNA TGTGCCAGCAGCTGGGCACCAGGTAGCGGTCGAGGTGAGCAGTTCTTC.

The chain has TRBV28 and TRBJ2-1; 11 bases line up with TRBD2. This CDR3 has 17 residues. J lost 4 bases, V lost 4 bases, and 9 bases had no gene match. Per germline, CDR1 MDHEN and CDR2 SYDVKM. The CDR3 DNA is TGTGCCAGCAGTTCCCCGACTAGCGGGATACGGTACAATGAGCAGTTCTTC. Residues: CASSSPTSGIRYNEQFF.

In regard to this clone: The sample contains more than one DNA sequence encoding this CDR3. The J gene is TRBJ1-5, the V gene TRBV29-1; 7 bases are shared with TRBD1. Germline CDR1 SQVTM, CDR2 ANQGSEA. Unmatched junction bases numbered 6, after V lost 3 bases and J lost 7 bases. This CDR3 comprises 13 residues. CDR3 DNA sequence: TGCAGCGTTGAGGAGGGGGCAGGACAGCCCCAGCATTTT. Protein product: CSVEEGAGQPQHF. The entire variable domain, with the rest obtained from reference TRBV29-1 and TRBJ1-5, is as follows: SAVISQKPSRDICQRGTSLTIQCQVDSQVTMMFWYRQQPGQSLTLIATANQGSEATYESGFVIDKFPISRPNLTFSTLTVSNMSPEDSSIYLCSVEEGAGQPQHFGDGTRLSIL.

This clone was seen only once. This rearrangement joins TRBV7-8 to TRBJ1-5; unclear D gene. Germline V CDR1 and CDR2: SGHVS, FQNEAQ. The CDR3 totals 17 residues. Trimming removed 0 bases at V and 3 bases at J, with 15 bases between. The CDR3 nucleotides are TGTGCCAGCAGCTTAGCGAGAGAAACTTCTAACAATCAGCCCCAGCATTTT. Translating it yields CASSLARETSNNQPQHF.

This clone was counted a few times. The J gene is TRBJ1-2, the V gene TRBV2; 7 bases agree with TRBD1. V shed 2 bases, J shed 8 bases, and the junction held 11 bases outside the gene matches. The CDR3 sequence is 15 residues long. The germline CDR1 and CDR2 sequences are SNHLY and FYNNEI. CDR3 loop: CASSERYLDRDGYTF. CDR3 in DNA: TGTGCCAGCAGTGAACGCTACCTTGACAGGGACGGCTACACCTTC.

V gene TRBV27 combines with J gene TRBJ2-7; D may be TRBD2 (5 bases). The CDR3 sequence is 13 residues long. CDR1 is MNHEY, CDR2 SMNVEV, per germline (reference sequence). The V gene lost 8 bases and the J gene lost 4 bases, with 15 bases spanning the gap. The DNA for the CDR3 is TGTGCCAGCGCAATAACTAGACCGTACGAGCAGTACTTC. Protein product: CASAITRPYEQYF.

The genes are TRBV27 and TRBJ1-2; D is uncertain. CDR1 is MNHEY and CDR2 is SMNVEV in the germline V gene (reference sequence). This CDR3 has 13 amino acids. V lost 5 bases to trimming and J lost 5 bases, with 12 bases between them. The CDR3 DNA reads as TGTGCCAGCAGTGACGGTACGGATTATGGCTACACCTTC. It specifies CASSDGTDYGYTF.

This clone occurred a few times. Here the CDR3 reads CASRQDVANTGELFF. The CDR3, as DNA: TGCGCCAGCAGACAGGACGTCGCGAACACCGGGGAGCTGTTTTTT. The V and J genes are TRBV5-1 and TRBJ2-2, with D possibly matching TRBD1 (5 bases). The CDR3 length is 15 residues. V was trimmed by 5 bases and J by 0 bases, leaving 11 bases between them. Per germline, CDR1 SGHRS and CDR2 YFSETQ. The whole variable domain, remainder taken from reference TRBV5-1 and TRBJ2-2, is KAGVTQTPRYLIKTRGQQVTLSCSPISGHRSVSWYQQTPGQGLQFLFEYFSETQRNKGNFPGRFSGRQFSNSRSEMNVSTLELGDSALYLCASRQDVANTGELFFGEGSRLTVL.

This chain uses TRBV19 with TRBJ2-4, with 8 bases that match TRBD2. Trimming cost V 1 base and J 9 bases; bases outside gene matches: 8. The V gene's germline CDR1 is LNHDA and CDR2 SQIVND (reference sequence). CDR3 length: 15 amino acids. This chain's CDR3 is CASSIVGSGKVIQYF. In DNA, the CDR3 is TGTGCCAGTAGTATAGTCGGTAGCGGGAAGGTCATTCAGTACTTC.

The V call is TRBV4-3, the J call TRBJ2-7, with D hard to call. V was shortened by 1 base and J by 7 bases, with 14 bases between the two germline ends. Germline V gene lookup returns CDR1 LGHNA and CDR2 YSLEER. The CDR3 is made up of 14 amino acids. CDR3 region: CASSQGFRVEEQYF. As DNA, the CDR3 is TGCGCCAGCAGCCAAGGATTCCGAGTGGAGGAGCAGTACTTC.

J is TRBJ2-1 and V is TRBV29-1, with a tentative D call TRBD2 (6 bases). The CDR3 runs to 11 residues. Germline CDR1 reads SQVTM; CDR2 reads ANQGSEA. V lost 6 bases and J lost 5, with 8 bases in between. CDR3 loop: CSVEGNNEQFF. CDR3 nucleotides: TGCAGCGTGGAGGGGAACAATGAGCAGTTCTTC.

J is TRBJ2-7 and V is TRBV11-2; D uncertain. The germline gives CDR1 SGHAT, CDR2 FQNNGV. V gave up 5 bases and J gave up 6 bases, with 14 bases separating them. The CDR3 is 13 amino acids. CDR3: CASSPGRMGEQYF. CDR3 sequence (DNA): TGTGCCAGCAGCCCCGGGCGCATGGGCGAGCAGTACTTC.

V and J are TRBV13 and TRBJ2-7; 7 positions agree with TRBD2. Germline-derived CDR1 and CDR2 are PRHDT and FYEKMQ (reference sequence). J lost 5 bases, V lost 7 bases, and 14 bases had no gene match. There are 15 residues in the CDR3. The CDR3: CASTPGEGPDNEQYF. DNA of the CDR3: TGTGCCAGCACCCCGGGGGAGGGGCCCGACAACGAGCAGTACTTC.

The chain combines TRBV25-1 with TRBJ2-1, with 10 bases matching TRBD1. In germline, CDR1 is MGHDK, CDR2 SYGVNS. This CDR3 has 15 residues. Trimming took 6 bases from V and 7 from J; bases not matched to a gene: 9. CDR3 bases: TGTGCCAGCAGCCGACAGGGGGCATTATTTAATGAGCAGTTCTTC. Translating it yields CASSRQGALFNEQFF.

Of note for this clone: At one end, the junction sequence differs from germline, possibly due to a read error. The gene calls are TRBV7-7 and TRBJ2-5; the D gene is possibly TRBD1 (5 bases). The CDR3 is 15 amino acids. Germline V gene sequence: CDR1 SSHAT, CDR2 FNYEAQ (reference sequence). In DNA form, the CDR3 reads TGTGCTAGCAGCTTATTGACAGCCTCCCAAGAGACCCAGTACTTC. Its translation: CASSLLTASQETQYF.

The chain carries TRBV9 and TRBJ1-5; D is ambiguous. The CDR3 contains 14 residues. V shed 3 bases and J shed 3 bases, with 10 bases lying between them. Per the germline V gene, CDR1 is SGDLS and CDR2 is YYNGEE. CDR3 loop: CASSASGINQPQHF. Written as DNA, the CDR3 is TGTGCCAGCAGCGCCTCCGGGATCAATCAGCCCCAGCATTTT.

The chain couples TRBV6-6 to TRBJ1-4; 8 nucleotides align to TRBD1. The CDR3 runs to 15 residues. The germline CDR1 and CDR2 sequences are MNHNY and SVGAGI (reference sequence). With 5 bases clipped from V and 5 bases from J, the junction kept 7 bases outside the gene matches. The CDR3 nucleotides are TGTGCCAGCAGTCCCCCCCGGGACAGGAATGAAAAACTGTTTTTT. Amino acids: CASSPPRDRNEKLFF.

The J gene is TRBJ1-4, the V gene TRBV27, with 10 bases fitting TRBD1. Germline V CDR1 and CDR2: MNHEY, SMNVEV (reference sequence). CDR3 length: 14 amino acids. J was trimmed by 8 bases and V by 8 bases; bases with no gene match: 8. The CDR3 here is CASPKTGGGEKLFF. CDR3 DNA sequence: TGTGCCAGCCCAAAGACAGGGGGCGGCGAAAAACTGTTTTTT.

As for this clone: Other DNA sequences within the sample encode an identical CDR3. The CDR3 nucleotides are TGTGCCAGCTCGCCTGGACACTCCTACGAGCAGTACTTC. Translated: CASSPGHSYEQYF. The chain uses TRBV18 and TRBJ2-7, with TRBD1 as a possible D gene (5 bases). V lost 6 bases, J lost 0 bases, and 9 bases lay in between. Per germline, CDR1 KGHSH and CDR2 LQKENI. The length of the CDR3 is 13 residues. Together with reference TRBV18 and TRBJ2-7, the CDR3 gives the full variable domain: NAGVMQNPRHLVRRRGQEARLRCSPMKGHSHVYWYRQLPEEGLKFMVYLQKENIIDESGMPKERFSAEFPKEGPSILRIQQVVRGDSAAYFCASSPGHSYEQYFGPGTRLTVT.

In its sample, this clone was seen a few times. The V call is TRBV7-2, the J call TRBJ1-2, with D perhaps matching TRBD1 (6 bases). Trimming left V 7 bases short and J 3 bases short, with 9 bases between. This CDR3 region has 12 residues. The germline V gene has CDR1 SGHTA and CDR2 FQGNSA. Here the CDR3 reads CASTQGYYGYTF. The DNA for the CDR3 is TGTGCCAGCACCCAGGGGTACTATGGCTACACCTTC.

The rearrangement joins TRBV27 to TRBJ2-7; weak D call: TRBD1 (5 bases). The germline V gene encodes CDR1 MNHEY and CDR2 SMNVEV (reference sequence). CDR3 size: 16 residues. V lost 5 bases and J 0 bases, leaving 17 bases between the germline ends. Here the CDR3 DNA reads TGTGCCAGCAGTAAACCCCCCGGACACAGCTCCTACGAGCAGTACTTC. Amino acids: CASSKPPGHSSYEQYF.

This clone was found a few times. The junction does not match germline at one end; this may be a read error. V gene TRBV7-7 combines with J gene TRBJ2-5; no clear D gene. CDR3 length: 13 residues. Germline assignment: CDR1 SSHAT and CDR2 FNYEAQ (reference sequence). The CDR3 bases are TGTGCTAGCAGCTTGGAATCTGGGGAGACCCAGTACTTC. Translation gives CASSLESGETQYF.

The chain joins TRBV7-2 to TRBJ2-7; TRBD1 is a possible D gene (7 bases). The germline CDR1 and CDR2 sequences are SGHTA and FQGNSA. The CDR3 runs 12 residues. Trimming took 11 bases from V and 13 from J, leaving 24 bases between them. The CDR3, as DNA: TGTGCCGAGGAGGGTGGGGACAGTCGGTACTACTTC. Residues: CAEEGGDSRYYF.

This chain uses TRBV30 with TRBJ2-5; 9 bases line up with TRBD2. Germline loops: CDR1 GTSNPN, CDR2 SVGIG (reference sequence). This CDR3 comprises 14 residues. V shed 5 bases, J shed 1 base, and the junction held 5 bases outside the gene matches. CDR3 in DNA: TGTGCCTGGGCTAGCGGGGACGGCCAAGAGACCCAGTACTTC. The encoded protein is CAWASGDGQETQYF.

J is TRBJ1-4 and V is TRBV4-1, with 7 bases identical to TRBD1. V trimming: 3 bases; J trimming: 7 bases; junction bases outside the gene matches: 8. Looked up from germline, CDR1 is MGHRA and CDR2 is YSYEKL. This CDR3 spans 15 amino acids. CDR3 in amino acids: CASSHSDRVGEKLFF. As DNA, the CDR3 is TGCGCCAGCAGCCACTCAGACAGGGTCGGTGAAAAACTGTTTTTT.

The chain recombines TRBV4-3 with TRBJ2-3; D uncertain. Between the trimmed V and J ends, which lost 4 bases and 1 base, there was a span of 15 bases. The CDR3 is made up of 16 amino acids. CDR1 is LGHNA and CDR2 is YSLEER in the germline V gene. This CDR3 is CASSPGFDWGTDTQYF. In DNA form, the CDR3 reads TGCGCCAGCAGCCCCGGTTTTGACTGGGGCACAGATACGCAGTATTTT.

The rearrangement uses TRBV4-3 and TRBJ2-4; the D gene could be TRBD1 or TRBD2 (5 bases each). The CDR3 totals 16 residues. V lost 0 bases and J 2 bases, leaving 11 bases between the germline ends. The germline CDR1 and CDR2 sequences are LGHNA and YSLEER. CDR3 in DNA: TGCGCCAGCAGCCAAGAGCCCCGGGGACCCAAAAACATTCAGTACTTC. Translated: CASSQEPRGPKNIQYF.

J is TRBJ2-7 and V is TRBV10-3; 12 nucleotides align to TRBD1. Losses at the gene ends were 6 bases for V and 6 bases for J; bases not matched to a gene: 6. This CDR3 region has 14 residues. Germline CDR1 ENHRY, CDR2 SYGVKD. The CDR3 protein is CAIRSGTGGFEQYF. The DNA of the CDR3 is TGTGCCATCAGATCCGGGACAGGGGGCTTCGAGCAGTACTTC.